This record looks at one TCR beta chain sequence and its context. The antigen this receptor binds is unknown. Base-call qualities are not available, and no considerably larger clone is one nucleotide away. This sample is drawn from a study of siplizumab effects on memory and regulatory T cells (dated by TCRdb to between 2018 and 2021). Concerning the study at large: The study looked at the effect of siplizumab, an anti-CD2 antibody, on alloreactive T-cell subsets in allogeneic mixed lymphocyte reactions made from human PBMCs.

The cysteine opens and the phenylalanine closes a CDR3 of 16 amino acids. The entry retains the CDR3 DNA only, 48 bases that are in frame from base 1. Here V drops 5 bases and J drops 3 bases, and the junction holds 3 bases not matched to any gene. The germline V gene supplies CDR1 SGHAT and CDR2 FQNNGV. Results and caveats for the whole study, not just this receptor: Unstimulated naive T cells appeared more diverse than memory T cells, and naive cells seemed to contribute substantially to the alloresponse. Siplizumab significantly lowered the cumulative frequency of alloreactive sequences that could be traced to unstimulated CD4+ memory T cells. Whether proliferating Tregs from siplizumab cultures actually had suppressive function was not functionally confirmed. For roughly 75-95% of proliferating CD4+ or CD8+ clones, no naive or memory phenotype could be assigned. In reactions with siplizumab, an average of about 75% of mappable alloreactive CD4+ clones were Treg-derived, compared with roughly 26% in control reactions. Sequences below about 10^-5 frequency were poorly captured, so only a minor fraction of alloreactive clones could be mapped to unstimulated subsets.

TCRbeta CDR3 sequencing was performed on sorted unstimulated T cells and on proliferating T cells recovered from mixed lymphocyte reactions. Fresh whole blood from some ten HLA-typed healthy donors was used as the source from which PBMCs were isolated. To map where alloreactive clones came from, CD4+ regulatory T cells in the unstimulated state were FACS-sorted. The library was produced with the immunoSEQ multiplex PCR assay. Each sample had roughly 90,000 TCR templates assayed by the deep sequencing platform. Genomic DNA extracted from sorted T cells was used for TCRbeta CDR3 sequencing. On the authors' methods: The R programming language was used for clonal analysis of the TCRbeta CDR3 data. Alloreactive CD4+ and CD8+ clones were defined by comparing unstimulated samples with post-reaction CFSE-low samples. Alloreactive CD4+ clones were assigned to regulatory or non-regulatory origin by matching sequences to sorted unstimulated Treg and non-Treg repertoires. What TCRdb holds here is the immuneACCESS table cut down to in-frame rearrangements. Part of the clones is not present; checked against another copy, under half of the missing clones reflect an unresolved V gene, and the others are unexplained. V, J and clone size derive from that table, while D and trimming were established from the DNA sequence. In all, the sample holds 90,000 to 120,000 clones, and approximately 90% of those were seen once. Roughly 0.78% of the sample comes from the top ten.

Material for sequencing was Tregs sorted from blood. The TCR comes from a human donor in good health. The chain employs TRBV11-2 and TRBJ2-1, with TRBD2 matching 14 junction bases. The CDR3 region has the sequence CASSLGLAGGYNEQFF. The DNA sequence is TGTGCCAGCAGCCTAGGACTAGCGGGAGGCTACAATGAGCAGTTCTTC.